The T cell receptor beta chain described here comes from a study of lymphopenia after photon versus proton radiotherapy. Study observations and caveats: Larger post-nadir TCR diversity loss correlated inversely with survival in deceased patients. Better survival with proton therapy was suggested as possible, not demonstrated.

The method was immunoSEQ multiplex PCR; TCRdb's version includes in-frame clones alone and lacks a portion of them. The table shows 55,000 to 70,000 clones, with around 88% occurring only once. Details on this clone: What it recognizes is unknown.

The starting material was peripheral blood, obtained from a patient treated with photon-based radiotherapy. This clonotype originated in a man aged 35 to 55 with gastric cancer.

The CDR3 nucleotides read TGTGCCAGCACGGCGGGGGGGGTTGATACGCAGTATTTT. Residues: CASTAGGVDTQYF. The chain employs TRBV2 and TRBJ2-3, with 9 bases identical to TRBD2. The CDR3 is made up of 13 amino acids. The germline V gene has CDR1 SNHLY and CDR2 FYNNEI. V lost 7 bases to trimming and J lost 6 bases; unmatched junction nucleotides: 5.